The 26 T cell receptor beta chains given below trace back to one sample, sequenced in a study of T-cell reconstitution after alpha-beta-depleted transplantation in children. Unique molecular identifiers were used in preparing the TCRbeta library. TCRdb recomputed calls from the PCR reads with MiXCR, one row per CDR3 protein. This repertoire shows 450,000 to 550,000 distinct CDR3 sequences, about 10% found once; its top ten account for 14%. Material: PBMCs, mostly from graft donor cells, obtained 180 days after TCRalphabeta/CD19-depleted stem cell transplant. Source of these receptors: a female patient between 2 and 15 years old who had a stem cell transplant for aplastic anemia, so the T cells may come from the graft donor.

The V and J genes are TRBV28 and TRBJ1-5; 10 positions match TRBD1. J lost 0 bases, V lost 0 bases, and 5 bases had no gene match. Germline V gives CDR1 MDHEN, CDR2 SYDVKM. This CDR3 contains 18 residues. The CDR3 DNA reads TGTGCCAGCAGTTTATGGGACAGGGGGAACTATAGCAATCAGCCCCAGCATTTT. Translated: CASSLWDRGNYSNQPQHF. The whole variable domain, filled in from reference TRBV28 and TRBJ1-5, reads DVKVTQSSRYLVKRTGEKVFLECVQDMDHENMFWYRQDPGLGLRLIYFSYDVKMKEKGDIPEGYSVSREKKERFSLILESASTNQTSMYLCASSLWDRGNYSNQPQHFGDGTRLSIL.

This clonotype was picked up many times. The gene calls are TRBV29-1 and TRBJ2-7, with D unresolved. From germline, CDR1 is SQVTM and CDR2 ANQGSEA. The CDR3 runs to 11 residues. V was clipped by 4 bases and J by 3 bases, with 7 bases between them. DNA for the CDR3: TGCAGCGTTGTATCCAACTACGAGCAGTACGTC. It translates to CSVVSNYEQYV.

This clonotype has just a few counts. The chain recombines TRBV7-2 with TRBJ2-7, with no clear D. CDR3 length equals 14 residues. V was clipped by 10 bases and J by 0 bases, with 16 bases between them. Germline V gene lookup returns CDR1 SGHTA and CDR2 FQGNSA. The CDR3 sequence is CATQWVVSSYEQYF. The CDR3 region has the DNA TGTGCCACCCAGTGGGTCGTCAGCTCCTACGAGCAGTACTTC.

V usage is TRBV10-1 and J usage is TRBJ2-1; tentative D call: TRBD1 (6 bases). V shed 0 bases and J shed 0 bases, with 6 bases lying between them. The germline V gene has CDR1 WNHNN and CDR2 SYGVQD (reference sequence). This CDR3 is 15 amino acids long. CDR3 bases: TGCGCCAGCAGTGAGTCAGGGGGCTCCTACAATGAGCAGTTCTTC. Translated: CASSESGGSYNEQFF.

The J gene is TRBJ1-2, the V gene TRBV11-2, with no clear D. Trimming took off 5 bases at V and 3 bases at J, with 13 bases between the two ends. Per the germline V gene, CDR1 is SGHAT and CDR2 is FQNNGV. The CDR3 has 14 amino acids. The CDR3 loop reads CASSRPGPDYGYTF. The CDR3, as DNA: TGTGCCAGCAGCCGCCCGGGCCCTGACTATGGCTACACCTTC.

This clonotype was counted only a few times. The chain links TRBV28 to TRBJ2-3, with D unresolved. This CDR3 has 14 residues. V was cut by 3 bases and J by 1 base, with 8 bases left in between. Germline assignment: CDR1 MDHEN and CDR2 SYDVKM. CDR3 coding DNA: TGTGCCAGCAGTTTGGGGTCCCGCACAGATACGCAGTATTTT. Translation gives CASSLGSRTDTQYF.

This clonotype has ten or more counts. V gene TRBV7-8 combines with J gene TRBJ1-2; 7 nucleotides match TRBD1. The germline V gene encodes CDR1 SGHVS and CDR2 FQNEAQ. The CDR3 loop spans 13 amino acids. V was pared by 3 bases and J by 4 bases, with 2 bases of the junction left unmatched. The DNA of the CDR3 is TGTGCCAGCAGCTTCACAGGGGCCTATGGCTACACCTTC. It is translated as CASSFTGAYGYTF.

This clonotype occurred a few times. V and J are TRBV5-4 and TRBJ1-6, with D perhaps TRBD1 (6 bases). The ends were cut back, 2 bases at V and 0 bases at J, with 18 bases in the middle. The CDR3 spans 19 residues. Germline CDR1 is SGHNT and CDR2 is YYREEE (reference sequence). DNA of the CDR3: TGTGCCAGCAGCTTTCCGGGACAAGGACCGAGCTCCTATAATTCACCCCTCCACTTT. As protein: CASSFPGQGPSSYNSPLHF.

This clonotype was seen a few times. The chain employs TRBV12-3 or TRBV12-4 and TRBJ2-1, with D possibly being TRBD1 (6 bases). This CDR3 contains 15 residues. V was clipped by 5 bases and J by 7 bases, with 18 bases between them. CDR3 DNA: TGTGCCAGCAGTCCACGAGCCAGGGGAAGGAATGAGCAGTTCTTC. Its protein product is CASSPRARGRNEQFF.

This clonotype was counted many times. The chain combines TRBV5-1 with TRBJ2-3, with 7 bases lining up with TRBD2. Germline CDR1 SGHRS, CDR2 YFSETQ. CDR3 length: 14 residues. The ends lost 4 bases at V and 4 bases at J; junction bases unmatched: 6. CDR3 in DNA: TGCGCCAGCAGCCCTGGACTAGAGGCAGATACGCAGTATTTT. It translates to CASSPGLEADTQYF.

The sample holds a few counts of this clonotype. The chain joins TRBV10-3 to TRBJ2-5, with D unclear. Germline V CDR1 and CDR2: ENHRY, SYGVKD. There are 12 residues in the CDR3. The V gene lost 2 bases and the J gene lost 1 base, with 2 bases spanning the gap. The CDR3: CAISEPQETQYF. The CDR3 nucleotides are TGTGCCATCAGTGAGCCCCAAGAGACCCAGTACTTC.

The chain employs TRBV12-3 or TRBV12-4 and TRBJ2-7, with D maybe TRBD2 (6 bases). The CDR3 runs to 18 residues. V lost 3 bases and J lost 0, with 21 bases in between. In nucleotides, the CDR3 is TGTGCCAGCAGTTTCCCGTGTAATTCCGCGGGAACCTCCTACGAGCAGTACGTC. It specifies CASSFPCNSAGTSYEQYV.

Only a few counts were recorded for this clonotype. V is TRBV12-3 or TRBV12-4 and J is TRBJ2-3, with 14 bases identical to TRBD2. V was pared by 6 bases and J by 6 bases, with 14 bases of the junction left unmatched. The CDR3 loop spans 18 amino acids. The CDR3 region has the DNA TGTGCCAGCAGGAAGACTAGCGGGAGGGCCTGGTTCCAGGATACGCAGTATTTT. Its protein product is CASRKTSGRAWFQDTQYF.

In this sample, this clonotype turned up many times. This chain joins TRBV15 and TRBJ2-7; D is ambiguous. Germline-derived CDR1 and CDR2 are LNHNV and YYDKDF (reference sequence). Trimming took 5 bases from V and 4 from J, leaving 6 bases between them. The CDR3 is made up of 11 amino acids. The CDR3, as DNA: TGTGCCACCAGCGCGAAATACGAGCAGTACTTC. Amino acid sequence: CATSAKYEQYF.

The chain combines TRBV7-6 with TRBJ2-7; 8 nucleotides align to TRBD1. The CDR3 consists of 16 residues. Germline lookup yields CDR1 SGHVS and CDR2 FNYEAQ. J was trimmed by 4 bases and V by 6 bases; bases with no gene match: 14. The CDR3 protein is CASRLNPTGAGYEQYF. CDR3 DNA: TGTGCCAGCAGACTAAACCCGACAGGGGCCGGGTACGAGCAGTACTTC.

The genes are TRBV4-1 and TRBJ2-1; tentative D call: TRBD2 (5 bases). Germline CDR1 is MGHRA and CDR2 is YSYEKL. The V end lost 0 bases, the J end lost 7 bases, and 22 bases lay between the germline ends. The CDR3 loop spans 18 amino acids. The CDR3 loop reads CASSQDMRETSNVNEQFF. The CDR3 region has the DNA TGCGCCAGCAGCCAAGATATGAGGGAGACGTCTAACGTTAATGAGCAGTTCTTC.

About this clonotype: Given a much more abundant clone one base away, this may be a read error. CDR3 loop: CASSFMQSYNERFF. The CDR3 DNA follows: TGTGCCAGCAGTTTTATGCAATCCTACAATGAGCGGTTCTTC. The chain combines TRBV12-3 or TRBV12-4 with TRBJ2-1; D gene unclear. This CDR3 spans 14 amino acids.

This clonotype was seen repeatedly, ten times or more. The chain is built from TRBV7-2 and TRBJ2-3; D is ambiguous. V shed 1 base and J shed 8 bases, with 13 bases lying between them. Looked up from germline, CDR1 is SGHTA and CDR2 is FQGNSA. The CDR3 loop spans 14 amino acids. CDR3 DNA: TGTGCCAGCAGCTTAGAAGGGTTTAGGCGTACGCAGTATTTT. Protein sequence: CASSLEGFRRTQYF.

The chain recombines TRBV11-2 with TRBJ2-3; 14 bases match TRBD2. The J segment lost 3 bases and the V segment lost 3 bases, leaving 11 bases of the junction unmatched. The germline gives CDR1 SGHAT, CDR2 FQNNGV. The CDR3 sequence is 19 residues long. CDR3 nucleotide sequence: TGTGCCAGCAGCTTCCTCCGTCCGGGACTAGCGGGAGAAACAGATACGCAGTATTTT. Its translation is CASSFLRPGLAGETDTQYF.

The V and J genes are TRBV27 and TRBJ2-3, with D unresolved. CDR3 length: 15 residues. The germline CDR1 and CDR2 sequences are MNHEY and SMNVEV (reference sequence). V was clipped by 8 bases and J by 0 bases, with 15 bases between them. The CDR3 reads CASCPGTASTDTQYF. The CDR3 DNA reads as TGTGCCAGCTGCCCTGGTACGGCTAGCACAGATACGCAGTATTTT.

The chain's CDR3 is CASGLEANTEAFF. The CDR3 region has the DNA TGTGCTAGTGGCCTTGAGGCGAACACTGAAGCTTTCTTT. The chain recombines TRBV12-5 with TRBJ1-1; D not resolved. The V gene lost 6 bases and the J gene lost 1 base, with 9 bases spanning the gap. This CDR3 is 13 amino acids long. Germline V gene sequence: CDR1 LGHNT, CDR2 FRNRAP.

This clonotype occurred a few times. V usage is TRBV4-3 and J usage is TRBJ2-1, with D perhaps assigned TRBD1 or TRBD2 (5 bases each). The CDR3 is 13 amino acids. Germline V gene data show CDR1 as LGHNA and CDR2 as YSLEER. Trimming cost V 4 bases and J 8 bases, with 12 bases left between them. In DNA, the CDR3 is TGCGCCAGCAGCCGGGACCTTCCCTATGAGCAGTTCTTC. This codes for CASSRDLPYEQFF.

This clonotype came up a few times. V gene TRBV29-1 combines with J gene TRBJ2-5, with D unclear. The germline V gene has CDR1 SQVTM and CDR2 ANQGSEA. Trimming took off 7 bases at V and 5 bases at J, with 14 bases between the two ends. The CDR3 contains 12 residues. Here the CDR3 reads CSAGESPETQYF. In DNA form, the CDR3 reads TGCAGCGCCGGCGAATCTCCGGAGACCCAGTACTTC. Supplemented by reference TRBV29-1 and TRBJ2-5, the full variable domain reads SAVISQKPSRDICQRGTSLTIQCQVDSQVTMMFWYRQQPGQSLTLIATANQGSEATYESGFVIDKFPISRPNLTFSTLTVSNMSPEDSSIYLCSAGESPETQYFGPGTRLLVL.

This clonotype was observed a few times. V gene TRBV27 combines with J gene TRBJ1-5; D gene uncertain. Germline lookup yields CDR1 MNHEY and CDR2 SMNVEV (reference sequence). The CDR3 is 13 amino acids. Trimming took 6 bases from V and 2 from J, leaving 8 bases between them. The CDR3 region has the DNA TGTGCCAGCAGAGGTTTCGGCAATCAGCCCCAGCATTTT. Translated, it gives CASRGFGNQPQHF.

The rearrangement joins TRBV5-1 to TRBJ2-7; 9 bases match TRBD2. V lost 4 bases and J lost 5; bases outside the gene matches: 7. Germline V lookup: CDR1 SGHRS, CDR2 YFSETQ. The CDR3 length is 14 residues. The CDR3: CASSLRPSGNEQYF. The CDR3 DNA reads TGCGCCAGCAGCCTGCGGCCTAGCGGGAACGAGCAGTACTTC.

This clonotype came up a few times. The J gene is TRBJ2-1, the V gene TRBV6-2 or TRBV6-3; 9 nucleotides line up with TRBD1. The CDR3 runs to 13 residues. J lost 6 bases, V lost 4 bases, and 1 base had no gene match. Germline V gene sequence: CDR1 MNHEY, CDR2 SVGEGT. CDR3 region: CASSWGQGNEQFF. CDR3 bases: TGTGCCAGCAGTTGGGGACAGGGCAATGAGCAGTTCTTC.